Shown below are 25 T cell receptor beta chains from a single sample sequenced in a study of cytomegalovirus exposure and HLA in healthy donors. The data were produced by immunoSEQ multiplex PCR, yet TCRdb's version contains in-frame clones alone and is incomplete. The table has about 56,000 clones, approximately 95% seen once. Sample: PBMCs. Receptors were obtained from a young woman in good health and CMV-seronegative.

The chain combines TRBV27 with TRBJ2-7, with TRBD2 matching over 7 bases. V was clipped by 5 bases and J by 6 bases; unmatched bases: 16. The CDR3 is 16 residues long. The germline CDR1 and CDR2 sequences are MNHEY and SMNVEV (reference sequence). This CDR3 is CASSTLAAIPPLEQYV. CDR3 coding DNA: TGTGCCAGCAGTACCCTAGCGGCCATTCCCCCACTCGAGCAGTACGTC.

The rearrangement joins TRBV27 to TRBJ2-5; the D gene is possibly TRBD2 (6 bases). V lost 6 bases and J lost 4, with 21 bases in between. The CDR3 runs to 16 residues. CDR1 MNHEY and CDR2 SMNVEV come from the germline V gene (reference sequence). The CDR3 coding sequence is TGTGCCAGCAGCCAAGGGGTGACGGGAGTAGGAGAGACCCAGTACTTC. It yields the protein CASSQGVTGVGETQYF.

This chain joins TRBV6-1 and TRBJ1-1, with 11 bases lining up with TRBD1. The CDR3 sequence is 13 residues long. Unmatched junction bases numbered 12, after V lost 11 bases and J lost 10 bases. In germline, CDR1 is MNHNS, CDR2 SASEGT. The CDR3 reads CAGRTGGGFRAFF. CDR3 bases: TGTGCCGGACGGACAGGGGGCGGTTTTAGAGCTTTCTTT.

This chain joins TRBV5-1 and TRBJ2-3; 8 bases are shared with TRBD2. With V trimmed by 4 bases and J by 4 bases, 5 bases remained unmatched. This CDR3 has 14 amino acids. CDR1 is SGHRS, CDR2 YFSETQ, per germline. CDR3 region: CASSPSGGADTQYF. Here the CDR3 DNA reads TGCGCCAGCAGCCCCAGCGGGGGTGCAGATACGCAGTATTTT.

The chain has TRBV7-3 and TRBJ2-7, with 11 bases fitting TRBD2. V trimming: 5 bases; J trimming: 4 bases; junction bases outside the gene matches: 4. Germline-derived CDR1 and CDR2 are SGHTA and FQGTGA. CDR3 length equals 14 residues. DNA for the CDR3: TGTGCCAGCAGCATTAGCGGGGGGGTGTACGAGCAGTACTTC. Protein product: CASSISGGVYEQYF.

The V call is TRBV9, the J call TRBJ1-1; 7 bases agree with TRBD1. This CDR3 has 12 residues. The ends lost 3 bases at V and 5 bases at J; junction bases unmatched: 1. Looked up from germline, CDR1 is SGDLS and CDR2 is YYNGEE. DNA for the CDR3: TGTGCCAGCAGCGCGACAGGGACTGAAGCTTTCTTT. This translates into CASSATGTEAFF.

This clone was recorded only once. This chain connects TRBV13 to TRBJ2-1, with 10 bases that match TRBD2. This CDR3 contains 15 residues. CDR1 is PRHDT, CDR2 FYEKMQ, per germline (reference sequence). Losses at the gene ends were 5 bases for V and 3 bases for J; bases not matched to a gene: 4. CDR3: CASSPGLAVYNEQFF. CDR3 DNA: TGTGCCAGCAGCCCCGGACTAGCGGTCTACAATGAGCAGTTCTTC.

The chain joins TRBV13 to TRBJ2-7; no clear D gene. V dropped 5 bases and J dropped 2 bases, with 16 bases sitting between them. The germline gives CDR1 PRHDT, CDR2 FYEKMQ (reference sequence). The CDR3 has 15 residues. In DNA form, the CDR3 reads TGTGCCAGCAGCATTACGAGCATCACGGCCTACGAGCAGTACTTC. It codes for CASSITSITAYEQYF. Supplemented by reference TRBV13 and TRBJ2-7, the full variable domain reads AAGVIQSPRHLIKEKRETATLKCYPIPRHDTVYWYQQGPGQDPQFLISFYEKMQSDKGSIPDRFSAQQFSDYHSELNMSSLELGDSALYFCASSITSITAYEQYFGPGTRLTVT.

This chain uses TRBV18 with TRBJ1-3; a weak D match, TRBD1 (5 bases). The ends were cut back, 2 bases at V and 8 bases at J, with 16 bases in the middle. The CDR3 runs 15 residues. The germline gives CDR1 KGHSH, CDR2 LQKENI. CDR3 in amino acids: CASSPAVGRADTIYF. The DNA of the CDR3 is TGTGCCAGCTCACCAGCTGTGGGCAGGGCGGACACCATATATTTT.

The chain carries TRBV11-2 and TRBJ2-5; the D gene is possibly TRBD2 (6 bases). The germline V gene encodes CDR1 SGHAT and CDR2 FQNNGV. This CDR3 has 13 amino acids. The V end was cut by 3 bases, the J end by 4 bases, with 9 bases between. CDR3 in DNA: TGTGCCAGCAGCTTTTCGGAGGGAGAGACCCAGTACTTC. Translation gives CASSFSEGETQYF.

The rearrangement uses TRBV30 and TRBJ2-5, with D tentatively TRBD1 (7 bases). The CDR3 runs to 14 residues. Germline V gene data show CDR1 as GTSNPN and CDR2 as SVGIG (reference sequence). Trimming removed 3 bases at V and 4 bases at J, with 15 bases between. The CDR3: CAWSGGQKIETQYF. Written as DNA, the CDR3 is TGTGCCTGGAGCGGGGGACAGAAAATAGAGACCCAGTACTTC.

This rearrangement joins TRBV11-3 to TRBJ2-1, with 9 bases that match TRBD2. V lost 10 bases to trimming and J lost 7 bases; unmatched junction nucleotides: 29. In germline, CDR1 is SGHNT, CDR2 YENEEA. This CDR3 is 20 amino acids long. The CDR3 bases are TGTGCCACCCTCCCCTTACCTTCAAAATTGTGGCGGGAGGGGGGGAATGAGCAGTTCTTC. The encoded protein is CATLPLPSKLWREGGNEQFF.

This chain joins TRBV7-2 and TRBJ2-1; a weak D match, TRBD2 (6 bases). V dropped 1 base and J dropped 5 bases, with 12 bases sitting between them. Germline loops: CDR1 SGHTA, CDR2 FQGNSA. The CDR3 consists of 15 residues. Here the CDR3 DNA reads TGTGCCAGCAGCTTAGTGGGCGGGACTCACAATGAGCAGTTCTTC. This gives the protein CASSLVGGTHNEQFF.

This chain uses TRBV6-1 with TRBJ2-3, with 10 bases identical to TRBD1. The CDR3 length is 16 residues. Germline CDR1 and CDR2: MNHNS and SASEGT. V trimming: 4 bases; J trimming: 3 bases; junction bases outside the gene matches: 7. The CDR3 spells CASSATTGGRTDTQYF. The CDR3 DNA reads TGTGCCAGCAGTGCGACGACAGGGGGCAGGACAGATACGCAGTATTTT.

The rearrangement links TRBV6-4 to TRBJ1-2; D is perhaps TRBD1 (5 bases). Trimming stripped 2 bases from V and 8 bases from J, with 15 bases between. Germline V gene lookup returns CDR1 MRHNA and CDR2 SNTAGT. CDR3 length equals 14 residues. The CDR3 DNA reads as TGTGCCAGCAGTGACGGGAGGGGAGGGAACGGCTACACCTTC. Protein sequence: CASSDGRGGNGYTF.

The V call is TRBV5-4, the J call TRBJ2-1; 15 bases line up with TRBD2. V shed 4 bases and J 7 bases; nucleotides not matched to a gene: 12. The CDR3 has 18 amino acids. Germline CDR1 SGHNT, CDR2 YYREEE (reference sequence). CDR3 amino acids: CASSPGTSGGRFQNEQFF. The CDR3 coding sequence is TGTGCCAGCAGCCCCGGGACTAGCGGGGGGCGATTCCAAAATGAGCAGTTCTTC.

V and J are TRBV9 and TRBJ2-1, with D perhaps TRBD1 (6 bases). Germline CDR1 is SGDLS and CDR2 is YYNGEE. The CDR3 loop spans 18 amino acids. The V and J ends lost 0 bases and 1 base respectively, with 17 bases between them. In nucleotides, the CDR3 is TGTGCCAGCAGCGTAGAATTTGGTGGGCAGGGGTCCTACAATGAGCAGTTCTTC. Residues: CASSVEFGGQGSYNEQFF.

This chain joins TRBV7-2 and TRBJ1-3; 7 bases map to TRBD1. CDR3 size: 16 residues. The V gene end was trimmed by 5 bases and the J gene end by 0 bases; junction bases not matched to a gene: 7. The V gene's germline CDR1 is SGHTA and CDR2 FQGNSA. Here the CDR3 reads CASSPRDSVSGNTIYF. The CDR3 region has the DNA TGTGCCAGCAGCCCCCGGGACAGCGTCTCTGGAAACACCATATATTTT.

This clone was detected once. The chain is built from TRBV5-6 and TRBJ1-2, with 10 bases fitting TRBD1. Trimming cost V 3 bases and J 5 bases; bases outside gene matches: 4. Germline CDR1 reads SGHDT; CDR2 reads YYEEEE. CDR3 size: 14 residues. CDR3: CASSSGTGVYGYTF. CDR3 nucleotide sequence: TGTGCCAGCAGCTCTGGGACAGGGGTTTATGGCTACACCTTC.

V usage is TRBV5-8 and J usage is TRBJ1-1, with D unclear. This CDR3 contains 13 residues. Trimming took off 2 bases at V and 1 base at J, with 6 bases between the two ends. CDR1 is SGHTS, CDR2 YDEGEE, per germline. As DNA, the CDR3 is TGTGCCAGCAGCTTCCTCAGGAACACTGAAGCTTTCTTT. Encoded protein: CASSFLRNTEAFF.

CDR3 region: CASSGVWGGPQHF. The CDR3 DNA follows: TGTGCCAGCAGTGGGGTTTGGGGCGGGCCCCAGCATTTT. The chain employs TRBV6-4 and TRBJ1-5; tentatively, D is TRBD1 (5 bases). Germline V gene lookup returns CDR1 MRHNA and CDR2 SNTAGT. The CDR3 runs 13 residues. Trimming took 4 bases from V and 9 from J, leaving 13 bases between them.

This chain links TRBV2 with TRBJ2-1; 7 nucleotides match TRBD2. The CDR3 has 16 residues. The germline gives CDR1 SNHLY, CDR2 FYNNEI. The J segment lost 7 bases and the V segment lost 7 bases, leaving 16 bases of the junction unmatched. The CDR3, as DNA: TGTGCCAGCACCCCCGAGAGGCTGGGGGGAGGGAATGAGCAGTTCTTC. This gives the protein CASTPERLGGGNEQFF.

The genes are TRBV19 and TRBJ2-2; 9 bases are shared with TRBD1. Germline V gene sequence: CDR1 LNHDA, CDR2 SQIVND (reference sequence). The CDR3 runs 14 residues. With V trimmed by 6 bases and J by 7 bases, 6 bases remained unmatched. The DNA of the CDR3 is TGTGCCAGTAGACCCAGGACAGGGGTCGGGGAGCTGTTTTTT. Protein product: CASRPRTGVGELFF.

J is TRBJ2-1 and V is TRBV18; tentatively, D is TRBD1 (5 bases). The germline V gene has CDR1 KGHSH and CDR2 LQKENI. The CDR3 extends over 13 amino acids. V was trimmed by 4 bases and J by 5 bases, leaving 9 bases between them. This chain's CDR3 is CASSQGQDNEQFF. In DNA, the CDR3 is TGTGCCAGCTCACAAGGACAAGACAATGAGCAGTTCTTC.

V usage is TRBV7-8 and J usage is TRBJ1-2; 7 bases line up with TRBD1. CDR3 length: 14 amino acids. The V gene's germline CDR1 is SGHVS and CDR2 FQNEAQ. The junction had 7 bases not matched to a gene; V was cut back by 5 bases and J by 4 bases. CDR3: CASSPSDRVYGYTF. CDR3 sequence (DNA): TGTGCCAGCAGCCCGAGCGACAGGGTCTATGGCTACACCTTC.